Following are 10 T cell receptor beta chains from one sample sequenced in a study of T cells in Graves' hyperthyroidism and ophthalmopathy. What was amplified from RNA transcripts were TCR beta CDR3 regions. A first-round RT-PCR of the TCR CDR3 used the HTBI primer set. TCRdb called the multiplex PCR reads again in MiXCR, with one record for every CDR3 protein. The table records 360,000 or so distinct CDR3 sequences, 15% of them present only once. The sequenced sample consisted of blood. Every receptor here comes from a woman aged 55-69 years with Graves' ophthalmopathy.

This clonotype was seen only a few times. The V call is TRBV28, the J call TRBJ1-5, with 7 bases lining up with TRBD1. This CDR3 has 15 amino acids. Germline assignment: CDR1 MDHEN and CDR2 SYDVKM. Trimming cost V 9 bases and J 4 bases; bases outside gene matches: 12. In DNA, the CDR3 is TGTGCCAGTACCCCGGGGACAGTGACAAATCAGCCCCAGCATTTT. This encodes CASTPGTVTNQPQHF.

This clonotype was found many times. V is TRBV11-2 and J is TRBJ2-5, with 8 bases fitting TRBD2. The germline V gene encodes CDR1 SGHAT and CDR2 FQNNGV. The CDR3 consists of 19 residues. The junction had 15 bases not matched to a gene; V was cut back by 3 bases and J by 0 bases. CDR3 coding DNA: TGTGCCAGCAGCTTGGCCAGACTAGCGCGGGAGGTATACCAAGAGACCCAGTACTTC. It translates to CASSLARLAREVYQETQYF.

This clonotype was counted ten times or more. This sequence joins TRBV2 and TRBJ2-1; 10 bases map to TRBD2. V was pared by 6 bases and J by 6 bases, with 5 bases of the junction left unmatched. CDR3 length equals 14 residues. The V gene's germline CDR1 is SNHLY and CDR2 FYNNEI. Here the CDR3 DNA reads TGTGCCAGCAGGGGACTAGCGCCAGCCAATGAGCAGTTCTTC. Amino acids: CASRGLAPANEQFF. Filled out from reference TRBV2 and TRBJ2-1, the complete variable domain reads EPEVTQTPSHQVTQMGQEVILRCVPISNHLYFYWYRQILGQKVEFLVSFYNNEISEKSEIFDDQFSVERPDGSNFTLKIRSTKLEDSAMYFCASRGLAPANEQFFGPGTRLTVL.

This clonotype has at least ten counts. The V gene is TRBV2, the J gene TRBJ1-2, with 7 bases lining up with TRBD1. Germline trimming cut 7 bases from V and 7 bases from J; bases unmatched to any gene: 12. Germline CDR1 is SNHLY and CDR2 is FYNNEI. The CDR3 runs 14 residues. CDR3 amino acids: CASTGQDPPGGYTF. The DNA of the CDR3 is TGTGCCAGCACCGGACAGGACCCCCCCGGTGGCTACACCTTC.

This clonotype appeared many times. The J gene is TRBJ2-3, the V gene TRBV14; TRBD2 aligns across 7 bases. V was pared by 4 bases and J by 2 bases, with 6 bases of the junction left unmatched. Germline V gene sequence: CDR1 SGHDN, CDR2 FVKESK. CDR3 length equals 15 residues. The CDR3 reads CASSLQLASTDTQYF. CDR3 DNA: TGTGCCAGCAGCCTTCAACTAGCGTCCACAGATACGCAGTATTTT.

The V and J genes are TRBV28 and TRBJ1-2; no definite D call. CDR1 and CDR2 (germline): MDHEN, SYDVKM. The CDR3 extends over 11 amino acids. V was pared by 2 bases and J by 10 bases, with 8 bases between. CDR3 residues: CASSLKGIYTF. The CDR3 DNA reads as TGTGCCAGCAGTTTAAAGGGTATCTACACCTTC.

This clonotype appeared many times. The chain uses TRBV6-1 and TRBJ1-1; the match to TRBD1 covers 8 bases. The CDR3 is made up of 15 amino acids. CDR1 is MNHNS and CDR2 is SASEGT in the germline V gene. V trimming: 6 bases; J trimming: 1 base; junction bases outside the gene matches: 7. CDR3 amino acids: CASRRTGMENTEAFF. The CDR3 nucleotides read TGTGCCAGCAGGCGGACAGGGATGGAGAACACTGAAGCTTTCTTT.

This clonotype was found many times. V is TRBV10-2 and J is TRBJ2-7; 8 nucleotides align to TRBD2. The CDR3 spans 13 residues. The germline gives CDR1 WSHSY, CDR2 SAAADI. Losses at the gene ends were 5 bases for V and 7 bases for J; bases not matched to a gene: 7. The CDR3 DNA follows: TGCGCCAGCAGTCGAAGCGGGGGTCTGGAGCAGTACTTC. It encodes CASSRSGGLEQYF.

This clonotype has a handful of counts. This chain joins TRBV6-1 and TRBJ2-3; D possibly matches TRBD1 or TRBD2 (6 bases each). CDR3 size: 14 residues. V was clipped by 8 bases and J by 8 bases, with 20 bases between them. Germline CDR1 MNHNS, CDR2 SASEGT. CDR3 loop: CASSPTWGAGTQYF. The CDR3, as DNA: TGTGCCAGCTCTCCGACTTGGGGGGCGGGTACGCAGTATTTT.

Remarks on this clonotype: Just one base apart from a much larger clone, this may be a read error. The rearrangement uses TRBV5-1 and TRBJ2-7; 11 bases fit TRBD2. Germline loops: CDR1 SGHRS, CDR2 YFSETQ. The CDR3 is made up of 19 amino acids. Trimming removed 3 bases from V and 0 bases from J; junction bases left unmatched: 14. The CDR3 sequence is CASSWRGGTSGRSSYEQYF. The CDR3 DNA reads as TGCGCCAGCAGCTGGCGTGGCGGGACTAGCGGTAGGAGCTCCTACGAGCAGTACTTC.